One and the same sample provided the 28 T cell receptor beta chains below, sequenced in a study of a mutant IDH1 vaccine in newly diagnosed glioma. No antigens are known for them. As for time point: week 47, end of study. Vaccination comprised doses that each held 300 ug of mutant IDH1 20-mer peptide, plus topical imiquimod. The method was immunoSEQ multiplex PCR; TCRdb's version includes in-frame clones alone and lacks a portion of them. The sample yields tens of thousands of clones, roughly four fifths seen once. Sequencing used PBMCs, obtained from a glioma patient whose treatment included an IDH1 peptide vaccine. The receptor set was obtained from a woman aged 45-65 years with glioma.

Worth noting for this clone: No DNA is shown, since the ends of the CDR3 on it are uncertain; the CDR3 is the one TCRdb lists. This chain links TRBV28 with TRBJ1-5. The CDR3 spans 16 amino acids, including both terminal residues. Germline loops: CDR1 MDHEN, CDR2 SYDVKM. The CDR3 sequence: CASSSSHREGNQPQHF.

This chain connects TRBV4-2 to TRBJ2-7; 8 nucleotides match TRBD1. There are 14 residues in the CDR3. Germline CDR1 is LGHNA and CDR2 is YNFKEQ. J gave up 3 bases and V 4 bases, and 5 bases lay outside the gene matches. CDR3 DNA: TGTGCCAGCAGCCCCGACAGGGGTAACTACGAGCAGTACTTC. This codes for CASSPDRGNYEQYF.

The genes are TRBV10-3 and TRBJ2-7; 7 bases map to TRBD2. The germline gives CDR1 ENHRY, CDR2 SYGVKD. V lost 11 bases and J lost 0; bases outside the gene matches: 4. This CDR3 region has 12 residues. The CDR3 reads CASGRDSYEQYF. The CDR3 DNA reads as TGTGCCTCGGGGAGGGACTCCTACGAGCAGTACTTC.

The V and J genes are TRBV18 and TRBJ2-7; D unclear. There are 16 residues in the CDR3. Trimming pared 3 bases from V and 0 bases from J, leaving 15 bases between. CDR1 is KGHSH and CDR2 is LQKENI in the germline V gene. CDR3 loop: CASSPMALTSSYEQYF. As DNA, the CDR3 is TGTGCCAGCTCACCTATGGCGCTGACAAGCTCCTACGAGCAGTACTTC. Full variable domain (rest looked up from reference TRBV18 and TRBJ2-7): NAGVMQNPRHLVRRRGQEARLRCSPMKGHSHVYWYRQLPEEGLKFMVYLQKENIIDESGMPKERFSAEFPKEGPSILRIQQVVRGDSAAYFCASSPMALTSSYEQYFGPGTRLTVT.

J is TRBJ1-5 and V is TRBV18; maybe TRBD1 (5 bases). V was cut by 2 bases and J by 0 bases, with 8 bases left in between. The CDR3 spans 15 residues. Germline CDR1 KGHSH, CDR2 LQKENI. CDR3 region: CASSPSGLSNQPQHF. The CDR3, as DNA: TGTGCCAGCTCACCATCAGGGCTTAGCAATCAGCCCCAGCATTTT. The variable domain in full, with the rest retrieved from reference TRBV18 and TRBJ1-5, is NAGVMQNPRHLVRRRGQEARLRCSPMKGHSHVYWYRQLPEEGLKFMVYLQKENIIDESGMPKERFSAEFPKEGPSILRIQQVVRGDSAAYFCASSPSGLSNQPQHFGDGTRLSIL.

J is TRBJ1-6 and V is TRBV19; D possibly corresponds to TRBD1 (5 bases). With 9 bases removed from V and 6 bases from J, the gap between germline ends came to 18 bases. This CDR3 has 15 amino acids. CDR1 is LNHDA and CDR2 is SQIVND in the germline V gene (reference sequence). CDR3: CASGPGLTINSPLHF. CDR3 nucleotides: TGTGCCAGCGGGCCGGGACTGACGATTAATTCACCCCTCCACTTT.

The J gene is TRBJ2-3, the V gene TRBV5-1; unclear D gene. The length of the CDR3 is 15 residues. Between the trimmed V and J ends, which lost 0 bases and 5 bases, there was a span of 13 bases. The germline CDR1 and CDR2 sequences are SGHRS and YFSETQ. CDR3 nucleotides: TGCGCCAGCAGCTTGGGAGGCTCCTGGGGAGATACGCAGTATTTT. The encoded protein is CASSLGGSWGDTQYF.

This clone was detected once. The chain links TRBV5-6 to TRBJ1-1; unclear D gene. CDR3 length: 12 amino acids. The germline V gene encodes CDR1 SGHDT and CDR2 YYEEEE. V was cut by 2 bases and J by 1 base, with 3 bases left in between. CDR3 protein: CASSLQNTEAFF. The CDR3 DNA sequence: TGTGCCAGCAGCTTACAGAACACTGAAGCTTTCTTT.

V usage is TRBV7-2 and J usage is TRBJ1-1; D uncertain. Trimming took 3 bases from V and 1 from J, leaving 9 bases between them. CDR1 is SGHTA and CDR2 is FQGNSA in the germline V gene. CDR3 length: 14 residues. The CDR3 region is CASSFSGGNTEAFF. The CDR3, as DNA: TGTGCCAGCAGCTTCTCTGGCGGGAACACTGAAGCTTTCTTT.

The CDR3 sequence: CASSRLAGGETQYF. In DNA form, the CDR3 reads TGTGCCAGCAGTCGACTAGCGGGGGGGGAGACCCAGTACTTC. V usage is TRBV2 and J usage is TRBJ2-5; 14 bases line up with TRBD2. After removal of 5 bases from V and 5 bases from J, the junction contained 1 base not matched to a gene. The CDR3 runs 14 residues. Looked up from germline, CDR1 is SNHLY and CDR2 is FYNNEI.

The rearrangement joins TRBV7-9 to TRBJ1-2; D uncertain. V lost 2 bases to trimming and J lost 8 bases, with 12 bases between them. The CDR3 is 13 amino acids. CDR1 is SEHNR, CDR2 FQNEAQ, per germline (reference sequence). The CDR3 DNA reads as TGTGCCAGCAGCTTAATCCAGATGGAGGGCTACACCTTC. Protein sequence: CASSLIQMEGYTF.

In this sample, this clone turned up once. The gene calls are TRBV29-1 and TRBJ1-2; TRBD1 is a possible D gene (5 bases). V was cut by 4 bases and J by 7 bases, with 19 bases left in between. Germline loops: CDR1 SQVTM, CDR2 ANQGSEA. CDR3 length equals 14 residues. The CDR3 sequence is CSVVRQGRVGGYTF. The CDR3 nucleotides read TGCAGCGTTGTTAGGCAGGGAAGAGTCGGTGGCTACACCTTC.

This clone has a single count. The chain carries TRBV5-1 and TRBJ1-1, with 10 positions matching TRBD1. The germline gives CDR1 SGHRS, CDR2 YFSETQ. The CDR3 contains 15 residues. V dropped 4 bases and J dropped 0; count of bases not matched to a gene: 3. CDR3 in amino acids: CASSLGTGVNTEAFF. DNA for the CDR3: TGCGCCAGCAGCCTCGGGACAGGGGTGAACACTGAAGCTTTCTTT.

The V gene is TRBV2, the J gene TRBJ2-1; no firm D call. The CDR3 has 14 amino acids. CDR1 is SNHLY and CDR2 is FYNNEI in the germline V gene. Trimming left V 4 bases short and J 4 bases short, with 11 bases between. The CDR3 DNA follows: TGTGCCAGCAGTGTTGCCCCCTCATACAATGAGCAGTTCTTC. It encodes CASSVAPSYNEQFF.

J is TRBJ2-1 and V is TRBV7-2, with D possibly called TRBD1 or TRBD2 (6 bases each). V lost 5 bases to trimming and J lost 0 bases, with 17 bases between them. The CDR3 length is 17 residues. Germline V gene sequence: CDR1 SGHTA, CDR2 FQGNSA. The CDR3, as DNA: TGTGCCAGCAGCGCAATGGGGGGCCTTAGCTCCTACAATGAGCAGTTCTTC. Translation gives CASSAMGGLSSYNEQFF. The full variable domain, with the rest looked up from reference TRBV7-2 and TRBJ2-1, is GAGVSQSPSNKVTEKGKDVELRCDPISGHTALYWYRQSLGQGLEFLIYFQGNSAPDKSGLPSDRFSAERTGGSVSTLTIQRTQQEDSAVYLCASSAMGGLSSYNEQFFGPGTRLTVL.

V gene TRBV29-1 combines with J gene TRBJ2-2; D call uncertain. The CDR3 extends over 12 amino acids. The germline gives CDR1 SQVTM, CDR2 ANQGSEA. Between the trimmed V and J ends, which lost 4 bases and 2 bases, there was a span of 5 bases. The CDR3: CSVAHNTGELFF. As DNA, the CDR3 is TGCAGCGTTGCCCATAACACCGGGGAGCTGTTTTTT.

The chain employs TRBV6-1 and TRBJ2-7; D might be TRBD1 (6 bases). Germline CDR1 is MNHNS and CDR2 is SASEGT. The CDR3 is made up of 17 amino acids. V shed 2 bases and J shed 1 base, with 18 bases lying between them. This chain's CDR3 is CASSEQGPDLPSYEQYF. The CDR3 DNA reads TGTGCCAGCAGTGAACAGGGGCCGGACCTCCCATCCTACGAGCAGTACTTC.

The J gene is TRBJ1-5, the V gene TRBV6-5; possibly TRBD1 for D (5 bases). Trimming left V 1 base short and J 3 bases short, with 10 bases between. The CDR3 runs 15 residues. Germline V gene data show CDR1 as MNHEY and CDR2 as SVGAGI. DNA for the CDR3: TGTGCCAGCAGTTACTTTTGGGGGGACAATCAGCCCCAGCATTTT. This codes for CASSYFWGDNQPQHF.

V is TRBV6-1 and J is TRBJ1-4; possibly TRBD1 for D (5 bases). CDR3 length equals 14 residues. Germline V gene lookup returns CDR1 MNHNS and CDR2 SASEGT. Trimming pared 1 base from V and 5 bases from J, leaving 8 bases between. The DNA for the CDR3 is TGTGCCAGCAGTGAAGTGGCAGGGAATGAAAAACTGTTTTTT. Its translation is CASSEVAGNEKLFF.

CDR3 amino acids: CASSLLPGHPNQPQHF. Written as DNA, the CDR3 is TGTGCCAGTAGTCTTTTGCCGGGACACCCCAATCAGCCCCAGCATTTT. The V and J genes are TRBV19 and TRBJ1-5, with D maybe TRBD1 (6 bases). CDR3 size: 16 residues. V was clipped by 5 bases and J by 3 bases, with 17 bases between them. From germline, CDR1 is LNHDA and CDR2 SQIVND (reference sequence). Drawing the rest from reference TRBV19 and TRBJ1-5, the complete variable domain is DGGITQSPKYLFRKEGQNVTLSCEQNLNHDAMYWYRQDPGQGLRLIYYSQIVNDFQKGDIAEGYSVSREKKESFPLTVTSAQKNPTAFYLCASSLLPGHPNQPQHFGDGTRLSIL.

The rearrangement joins TRBV6-1 to TRBJ1-1; D uncertain. There are 13 residues in the CDR3. The germline gives CDR1 MNHNS, CDR2 SASEGT. Trimming removed 7 bases from V and 10 bases from J, with 19 bases in between. CDR3 sequence (DNA): TGTGCCAGCATCCTGACGGCCAGTTTGCGAGCTTTCTTT. Translation gives CASILTASLRAFF.

This sequence joins TRBV6-4 and TRBJ2-7, with a weak D call TRBD2 (6 bases). Trimming left V 6 bases short and J 4 bases short, with 7 bases between. The CDR3 length is 11 residues. CDR1 MRHNA and CDR2 SNTAGT come from the germline V gene. CDR3 loop: CASRGGYEQYF. CDR3 nucleotide sequence: TGTGCCAGCAGGGGGGGATACGAGCAGTACTTC.

The chain employs TRBV20-1 and TRBJ2-3; D not certain. CDR3 length: 11 amino acids. Deletions cut 0 bases from V and 10 bases from J, with 8 bases between. Germline V gene data show CDR1 as DFQATT and CDR2 as SNEGSKA (reference sequence). CDR3 sequence reads: CSARDSIPQYF. The CDR3 DNA follows: TGCAGTGCTAGAGATTCGATTCCGCAGTATTTT.

CDR3 protein: CASSFRGGDEQYF. The CDR3 bases are TGTGCCAGCAGCTTTAGAGGGGGCGACGAGCAGTACTTC. The genes are TRBV5-5 and TRBJ2-7; 7 nucleotides agree with TRBD1. This CDR3 has 13 amino acids. CDR1 SGHKS and CDR2 YYEKEE come from the germline V gene (reference sequence). Trimming took 2 bases from V and 5 from J; bases not matched to a gene: 4.

The rearrangement links TRBV5-6 to TRBJ1-2; D unresolved. V was clipped by 6 bases and J by 4 bases, with 16 bases between them. Per the germline V gene, CDR1 is SGHDT and CDR2 is YYEEEE. The CDR3 spans 14 residues. The CDR3 is CASTSRSNSYGYTF. In nucleotides, the CDR3 is TGTGCCAGCACCTCTCGAAGCAACTCCTATGGCTACACCTTC.

In its sample, this clone was seen a few times. The chain employs TRBV18 and TRBJ1-6, with D possibly TRBD1 on 5 matching bases. CDR3 length: 13 residues. The V end was cut by 6 bases, the J end by 6 bases, with 9 bases between. Germline CDR1 is KGHSH and CDR2 is LQKENI. The CDR3 is CASSGTVNSPLHF. The CDR3 region has the DNA TGTGCCAGCTCCGGGACGGTTAATTCACCCCTCCACTTT.

This clone occurred once. V gene TRBV7-8 combines with J gene TRBJ1-1; the match to TRBD1 covers 8 bases. This CDR3 has 14 amino acids. V was clipped by 4 bases and J by 1 base; unmatched bases: 2. Germline CDR1 and CDR2: SGHVS and FQNEAQ. The CDR3 DNA sequence: TGTGCCAGCAGCTCGGGACAGGCGAACACTGAAGCTTTCTTT. This codes for CASSSGQANTEAFF.

V is TRBV6-1 and J is TRBJ1-4; 9 nucleotides align to TRBD1. The length of the CDR3 is 14 residues. V was clipped by 5 bases and J by 4 bases; unmatched bases: 2. Germline V CDR1 and CDR2: MNHNS, SASEGT. The DNA of the CDR3 is TGTGCCAGCAGTAAGGGACAGGGTAATGAAAAACTGTTTTTT. Protein: CASSKGQGNEKLFF.